This TCR beta chain was sequenced for a study of cytotoxic CD8 clonotypes in ibrutinib-treated CLL. Cryopreserved PBMCs supplied roughly 1.8 micrograms of genomic DNA for TCR beta libraries. Profiled with immunoSEQ multiplex PCR; TCRdb holds only in-frame clones, not every one. The data hold roughly 200,000 clones, with over 60% observed a single time. The clonotype comes from a human donor with chronic lymphocytic leukemia. The source material was PBMCs, sampled after 24 months of ibrutinib treatment.

In DNA, the CDR3 is TGCAGCGTTGAAGTCGCGGGACAGTTCTACGAGCAGTACTTC. Its protein product is CSVEVAGQFYEQYF. The V call is TRBV29-1, the J call TRBJ2-7; D is possibly TRBD1 (7 bases). Deletions cut 1 base from V and 3 bases from J, with 13 bases between. From germline, CDR1 is SQVTM and CDR2 ANQGSEA. This CDR3 comprises 14 residues.